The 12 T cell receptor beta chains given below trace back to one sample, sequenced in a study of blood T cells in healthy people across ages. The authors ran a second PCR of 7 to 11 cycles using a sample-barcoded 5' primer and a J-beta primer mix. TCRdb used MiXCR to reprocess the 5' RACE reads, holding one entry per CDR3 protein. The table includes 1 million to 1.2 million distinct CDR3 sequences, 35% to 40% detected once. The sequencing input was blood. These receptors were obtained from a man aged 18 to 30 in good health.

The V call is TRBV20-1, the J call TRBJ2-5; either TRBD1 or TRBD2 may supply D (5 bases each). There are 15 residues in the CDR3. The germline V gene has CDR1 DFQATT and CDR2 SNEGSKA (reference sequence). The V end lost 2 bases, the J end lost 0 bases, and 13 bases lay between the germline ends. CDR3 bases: TGCAGTGCTAGACCCCGGGACCACAACCAAGAGACCCAGTACTTC. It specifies CSARPRDHNQETQYF.

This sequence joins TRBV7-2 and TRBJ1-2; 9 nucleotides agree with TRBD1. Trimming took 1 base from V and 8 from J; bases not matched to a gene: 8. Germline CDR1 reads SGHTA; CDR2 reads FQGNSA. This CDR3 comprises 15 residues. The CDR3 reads CASSLVWTGDAGYTF. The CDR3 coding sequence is TGTGCCAGCAGCTTAGTTTGGACAGGGGATGCCGGCTACACCTTC. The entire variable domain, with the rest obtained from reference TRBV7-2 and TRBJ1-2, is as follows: GAGVSQSPSNKVTEKGKDVELRCDPISGHTALYWYRQSLGQGLEFLIYFQGNSAPDKSGLPSDRFSAERTGGSVSTLTIQRTQQEDSAVYLCASSLVWTGDAGYTFGSGTRLTVV.

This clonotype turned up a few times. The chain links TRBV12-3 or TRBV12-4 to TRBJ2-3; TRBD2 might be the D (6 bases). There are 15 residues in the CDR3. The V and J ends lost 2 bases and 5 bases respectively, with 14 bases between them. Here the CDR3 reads CASSLQEVGGDTQYF. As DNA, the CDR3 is TGTGCCAGCAGTTTACAGGAGGTGGGGGGAGATACGCAGTATTTT.

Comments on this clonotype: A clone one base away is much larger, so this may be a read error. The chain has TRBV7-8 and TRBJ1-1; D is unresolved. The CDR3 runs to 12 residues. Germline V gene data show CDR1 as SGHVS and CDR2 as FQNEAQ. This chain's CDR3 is CAGSFRGTEAFF. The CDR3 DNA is TGTGCCGGCAGCTTTCGAGGGACTGAAGCTTTCTTT. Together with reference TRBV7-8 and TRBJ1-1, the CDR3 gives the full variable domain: GAGVSQSPRYKVAKRGQDVALRCDPISGHVSLFWYQQALGQGPEFLTYFQNEAQLDKSGLPSDRFFAERPEGSVSTLKIQRTQQEDSAVYLCAGSFRGTEAFFGQGTRLTVV.

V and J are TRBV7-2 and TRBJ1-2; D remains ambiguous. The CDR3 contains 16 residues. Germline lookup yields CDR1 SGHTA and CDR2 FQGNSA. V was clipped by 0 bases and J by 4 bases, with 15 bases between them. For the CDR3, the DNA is TGTGCCAGCAGCTTAGCGCCAGCAGACTTGGGCTATGGCTACACCTTC. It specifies CASSLAPADLGYGYTF.

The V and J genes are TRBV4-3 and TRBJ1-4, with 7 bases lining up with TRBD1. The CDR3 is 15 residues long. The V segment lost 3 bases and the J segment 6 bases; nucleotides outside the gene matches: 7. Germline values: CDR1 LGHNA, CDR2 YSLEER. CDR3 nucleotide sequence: TGCGCCAGCAGCCATTCGACAGGGCCTGATGAAAAACTGTTTTTT. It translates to CASSHSTGPDEKLFF.

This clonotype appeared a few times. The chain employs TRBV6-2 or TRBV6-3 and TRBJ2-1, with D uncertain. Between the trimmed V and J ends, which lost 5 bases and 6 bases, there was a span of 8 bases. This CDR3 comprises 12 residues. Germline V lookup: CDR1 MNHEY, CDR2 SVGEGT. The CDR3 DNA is TGTGCCAGCAGTCAGCTCCCCAATGAGCAGTTCTTC. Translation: CASSQLPNEQFF.

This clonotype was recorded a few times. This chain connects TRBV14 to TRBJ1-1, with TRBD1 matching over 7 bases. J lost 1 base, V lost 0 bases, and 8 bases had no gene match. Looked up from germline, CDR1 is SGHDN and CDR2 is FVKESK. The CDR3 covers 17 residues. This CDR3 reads CASSQDKRGLGNTEAFF. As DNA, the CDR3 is TGTGCCAGCAGCCAAGATAAAAGGGGGCTAGGGAACACTGAAGCTTTCTTT.

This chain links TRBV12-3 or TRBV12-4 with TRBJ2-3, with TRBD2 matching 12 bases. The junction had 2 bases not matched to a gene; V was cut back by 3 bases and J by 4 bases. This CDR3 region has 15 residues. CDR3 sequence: CASSFLAGGPDTQYF. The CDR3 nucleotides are TGTGCCAGCAGTTTCCTAGCGGGGGGGCCAGATACGCAGTATTTT.

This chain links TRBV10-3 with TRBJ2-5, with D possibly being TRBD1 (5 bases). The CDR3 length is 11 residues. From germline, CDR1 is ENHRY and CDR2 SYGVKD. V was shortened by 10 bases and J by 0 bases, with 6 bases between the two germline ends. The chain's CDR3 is CATGYQETQYF. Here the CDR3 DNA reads TGTGCCACAGGGTACCAAGAGACCCAGTACTTC.

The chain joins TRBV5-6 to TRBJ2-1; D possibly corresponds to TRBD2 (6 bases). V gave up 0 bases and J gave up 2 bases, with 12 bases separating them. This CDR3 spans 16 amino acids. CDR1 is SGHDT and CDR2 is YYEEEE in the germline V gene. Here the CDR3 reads CASSLGYSGPYNEQFF. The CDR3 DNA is TGTGCCAGCAGCTTGGGTTATAGCGGCCCCTACAATGAGCAGTTCTTC.

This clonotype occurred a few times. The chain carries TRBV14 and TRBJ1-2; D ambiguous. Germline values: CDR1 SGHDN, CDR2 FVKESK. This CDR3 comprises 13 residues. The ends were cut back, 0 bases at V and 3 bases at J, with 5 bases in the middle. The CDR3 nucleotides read TGTGCCAGCAGCCAAGAACAGCACTATGGCTACACCTTC. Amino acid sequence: CASSQEQHYGYTF.